This T cell receptor beta chain comes out of a study of blood T cell repertoires in COVID-19. Methods used by the authors: For nucleated cells, counts were estimated from reference gene primer amplification. The data were produced by immunoSEQ multiplex PCR, yet TCRdb's version contains in-frame clones alone and is incomplete. V, J and clone size are taken as reported in that table, and D and trimming were inferred from the DNA itself. Of some 300,000 clones in the sample, under 90% were seen once. The CDR3 totals 14 residues. The V gene end was trimmed by 4 bases and the J gene end by 5 bases; junction bases not matched to a gene: 3. CDR1 is SGHNT, CDR2 YENEEA, per germline.

This clonotype was sampled from a woman between 45 and 65 years old who had been exposed to COVID-19. This chain uses TRBV11-3 with TRBJ2-2; TRBD2 matches at 8 bases. Sequenced input: PBMCs or T cells enriched from blood (not recorded which). The CDR3: CASSSGLGTGELFF. The CDR3 DNA reads as TGTGCCAGCAGCTCGGGACTAGGGACCGGGGAGCTGTTTTTT. Combining the CDR3 with reference TRBV11-3 and TRBJ2-2 gives the whole variable domain EAGVVQSPRYKIIEKKQPVAFWCNPISGHNTLYWYLQNLGQGPELLIRYENEEAVDDSQLPKDRFSAERLKGVDSTLKIQPAELGDSAVYLCASSSGLGTGELFFGEGSRLTVL.